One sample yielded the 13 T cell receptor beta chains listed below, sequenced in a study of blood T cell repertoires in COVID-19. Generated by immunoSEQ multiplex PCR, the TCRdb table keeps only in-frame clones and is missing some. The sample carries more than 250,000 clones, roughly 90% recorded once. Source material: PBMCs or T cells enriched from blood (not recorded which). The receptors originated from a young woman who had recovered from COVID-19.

CDR3 sequence: CASSQGDGSYEQYF. CDR3 DNA: TGCGCCAGCAGCCAAGGCGATGGCTCCTACGAGCAGTACTTC. The V gene is TRBV4-1, the J gene TRBJ2-7; D not certain. Germline V gene data show CDR1 as MGHRA and CDR2 as YSYEKL. Trimming left V 1 base short and J 0 bases short, with 7 bases between. The CDR3 runs to 14 residues.

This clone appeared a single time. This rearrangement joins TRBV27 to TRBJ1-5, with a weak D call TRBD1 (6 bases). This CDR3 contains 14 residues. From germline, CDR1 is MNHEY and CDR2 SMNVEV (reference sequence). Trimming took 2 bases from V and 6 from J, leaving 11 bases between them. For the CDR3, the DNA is TGTGCCAGCAGTTTAAAGGGGGTCACTCAGCCCCAGCATTTT. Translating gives CASSLKGVTQPQHF.

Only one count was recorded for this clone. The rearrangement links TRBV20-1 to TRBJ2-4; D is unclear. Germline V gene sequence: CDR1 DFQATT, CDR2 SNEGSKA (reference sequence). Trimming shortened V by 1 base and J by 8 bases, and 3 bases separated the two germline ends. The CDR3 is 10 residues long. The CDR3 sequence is CSARADIQYF. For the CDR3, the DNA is TGCAGTGCTAGAGCGGACATTCAGTACTTC.

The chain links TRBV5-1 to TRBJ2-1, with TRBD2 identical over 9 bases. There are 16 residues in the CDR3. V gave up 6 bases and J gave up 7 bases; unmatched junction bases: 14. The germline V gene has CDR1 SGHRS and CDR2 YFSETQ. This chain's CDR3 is CASTGTGRGGPNEQFF. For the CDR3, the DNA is TGCGCCAGCACCGGGACGGGGCGGGGGGGCCCAAATGAGCAGTTCTTC.

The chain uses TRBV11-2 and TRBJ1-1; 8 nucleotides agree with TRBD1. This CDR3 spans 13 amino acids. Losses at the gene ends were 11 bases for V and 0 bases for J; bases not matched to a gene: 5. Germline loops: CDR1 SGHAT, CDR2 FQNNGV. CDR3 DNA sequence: TGTGCCTGTTTGGGACAGGTGAACACTGAAGCTTTCTTT. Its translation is CACLGQVNTEAFF.

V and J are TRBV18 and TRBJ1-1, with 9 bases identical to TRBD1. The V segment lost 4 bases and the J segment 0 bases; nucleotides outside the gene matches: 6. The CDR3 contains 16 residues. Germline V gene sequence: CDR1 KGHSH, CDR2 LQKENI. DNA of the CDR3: TGTGCCAGCTCACTCAACAGGGGGCAGTTGAACACTGAAGCTTTCTTT. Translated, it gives CASSLNRGQLNTEAFF.

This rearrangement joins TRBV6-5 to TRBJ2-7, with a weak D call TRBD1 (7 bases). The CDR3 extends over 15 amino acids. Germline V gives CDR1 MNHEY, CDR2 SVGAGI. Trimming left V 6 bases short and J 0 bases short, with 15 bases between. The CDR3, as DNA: TGTGCCAGCAGCAAAAGACAGGGAGGCTCCTACGAGCAGTACTTC. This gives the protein CASSKRQGGSYEQYF.

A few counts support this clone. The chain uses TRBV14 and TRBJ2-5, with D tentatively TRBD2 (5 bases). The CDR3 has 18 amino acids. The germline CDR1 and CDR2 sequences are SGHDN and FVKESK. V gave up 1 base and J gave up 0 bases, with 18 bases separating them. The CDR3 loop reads CASSQVVRAGGYQETQYF. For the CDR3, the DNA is TGTGCCAGCAGCCAAGTTGTTAGAGCTGGAGGATACCAAGAGACCCAGTACTTC.

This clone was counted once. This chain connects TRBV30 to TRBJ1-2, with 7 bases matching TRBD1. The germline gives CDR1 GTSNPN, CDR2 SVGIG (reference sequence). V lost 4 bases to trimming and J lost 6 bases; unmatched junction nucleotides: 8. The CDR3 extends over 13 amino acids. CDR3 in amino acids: CAWTRGTEHGYTF. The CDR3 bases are TGTGCCTGGACCCGTGGGACAGAGCATGGCTACACCTTC. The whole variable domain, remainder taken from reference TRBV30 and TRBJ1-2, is SQTIHQWPATLVQPVGSPLSLECTVEGTSNPNLYWYRQAAGRGLQLLFYSVGIGQISSEVPQNLSASRPQDRQFILSSKKLLLSDSGFYLCAWTRGTEHGYTFGSGTRLTVV.

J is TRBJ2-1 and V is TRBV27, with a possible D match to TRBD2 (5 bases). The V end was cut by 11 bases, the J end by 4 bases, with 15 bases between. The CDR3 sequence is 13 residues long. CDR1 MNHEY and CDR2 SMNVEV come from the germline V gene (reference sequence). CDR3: CACAQTGYNEQFF. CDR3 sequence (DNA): TGTGCCTGTGCTCAAACGGGGTACAATGAGCAGTTCTTC.

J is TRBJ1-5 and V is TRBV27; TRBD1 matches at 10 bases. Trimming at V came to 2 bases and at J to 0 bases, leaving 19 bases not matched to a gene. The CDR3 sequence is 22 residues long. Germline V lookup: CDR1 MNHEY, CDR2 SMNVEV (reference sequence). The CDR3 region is CASSLPRGTGELSRYSNQPQHF. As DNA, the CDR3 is TGTGCCAGCAGTTTACCACGAGGGACAGGGGAACTGTCGAGGTATAGCAATCAGCCCCAGCATTTT.

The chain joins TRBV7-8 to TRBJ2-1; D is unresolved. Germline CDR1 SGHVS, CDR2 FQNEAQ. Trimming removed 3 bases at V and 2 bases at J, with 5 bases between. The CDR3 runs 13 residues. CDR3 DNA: TGTGCCAGCAGCTTCTTAGCCTACAATGAGCAGTTCTTC. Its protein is CASSFLAYNEQFF.

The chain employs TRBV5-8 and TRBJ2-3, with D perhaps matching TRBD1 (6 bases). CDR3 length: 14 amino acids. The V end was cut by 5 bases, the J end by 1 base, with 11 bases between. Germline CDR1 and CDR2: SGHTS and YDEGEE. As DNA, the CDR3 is TGTGCCAGCAGTAGGACAGAGGGCACAGATACGCAGTATTTT. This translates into CASSRTEGTDTQYF.